This T cell receptor beta chain was sequenced in a study of T-cell memory formation after mild COVID-19. TCRdb redid the calling of the 5' RACE reads with MiXCR, one entry per CDR3 protein. The sample comprises about 400,000 distinct CDR3 sequences, roughly 15% of which are singletons, and about 22% rests with the top ten. From germline, CDR1 is LGHNA and CDR2 YNFKEQ. The CDR3 is made up of 16 amino acids. Germline trimming cut 4 bases from V and 8 bases from J; bases unmatched to any gene: 10. Sequences were obtained from PBMCs or a T cell subset sorted from them (not recorded which). This rearrangement joins TRBV4-2 to TRBJ1-4, with TRBD1 matching over 10 bases. The receptor was isolated from a man younger than 30 who had mild COVID-19 (a few samples of this study predate the infection). Cell type and time point are not known. CDR3 residues: CASSLEPGQGSEKLFF. The CDR3 nucleotides are TGTGCCAGCAGCCTAGAACCGGGACAGGGGTCCGAAAAACTGTTTTTT.